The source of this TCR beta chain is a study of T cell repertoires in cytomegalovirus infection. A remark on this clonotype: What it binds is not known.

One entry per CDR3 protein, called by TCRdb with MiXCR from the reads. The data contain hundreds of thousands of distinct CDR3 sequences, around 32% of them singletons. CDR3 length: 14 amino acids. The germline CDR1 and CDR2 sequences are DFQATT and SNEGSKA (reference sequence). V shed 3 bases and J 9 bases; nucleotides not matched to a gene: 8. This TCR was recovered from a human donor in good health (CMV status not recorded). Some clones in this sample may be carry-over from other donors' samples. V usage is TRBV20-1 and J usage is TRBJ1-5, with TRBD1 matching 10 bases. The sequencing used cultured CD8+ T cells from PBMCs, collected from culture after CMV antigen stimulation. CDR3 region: CSASPGTGDLPQHF. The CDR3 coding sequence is TGCAGTGCTAGTCCGGGGACAGGGGACCTGCCCCAGCATTTT.